This T cell receptor (beta chain) comes out of a study of T cell clonality in common variable immunodeficiency. General study points: What drives increased CVID clonality needs T cell subpopulation sequencing. Fewer deletions and N-nucleotide insertions were reportedly seen in common variable immunodeficiency TCR beta sequences.

This clone was counted ten times or more. Its antigen remains unidentified. The observed sequence ends 3 residues before the CDR3 terminus, with the missing tail filled in from the germline J gene. Here immunoSEQ multiplex PCR was the method, and the copy in TCRdb shows in-frame clones only, minus some. The sample presents fewer than 65,000 clones, none singletons. The germline V gene encodes CDR1 LNHDA and CDR2 SQIVND (reference sequence). V was cut by 4 bases and J by 7 bases, with 25 bases left in between. There are 17 residues in the CDR3. Heparinized whole blood, about 4.5 to 9 ml, came from each donor.

The V and J genes are TRBV19 and TRBJ1-2; D not certain. The TCR comes from a person aged 18-70 years in good health. Source material: peripheral blood mononuclear cells. Partial CDR3 DNA: TGTGCCAGTAGTACCCGAGTTGACGGGTACCGGTATTTTGGC. Translation: CASSTRVDGYRYFG. The entire CDR3 protein reads CASSTRVDGYRYFGYTF.